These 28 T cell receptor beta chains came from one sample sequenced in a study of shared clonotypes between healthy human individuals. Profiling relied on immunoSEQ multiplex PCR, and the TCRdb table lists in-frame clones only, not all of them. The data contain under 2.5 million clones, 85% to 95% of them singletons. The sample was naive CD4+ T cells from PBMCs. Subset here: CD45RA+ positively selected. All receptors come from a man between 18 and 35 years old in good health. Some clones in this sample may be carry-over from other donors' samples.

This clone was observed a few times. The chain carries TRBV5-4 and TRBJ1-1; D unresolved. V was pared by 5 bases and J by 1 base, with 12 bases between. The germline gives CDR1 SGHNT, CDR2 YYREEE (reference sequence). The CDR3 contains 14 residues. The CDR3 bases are TGTGCCAGCAGACACCAGGAGCGGAACACTGAAGCTTTCTTT. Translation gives CASRHQERNTEAFF.

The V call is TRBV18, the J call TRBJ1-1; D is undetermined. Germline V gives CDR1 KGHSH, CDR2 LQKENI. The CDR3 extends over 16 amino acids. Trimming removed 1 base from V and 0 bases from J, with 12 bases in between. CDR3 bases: TGTGCCAGCTCACCACTCGGCCAAAGGATGAACACTGAAGCTTTCTTT. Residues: CASSPLGQRMNTEAFF.

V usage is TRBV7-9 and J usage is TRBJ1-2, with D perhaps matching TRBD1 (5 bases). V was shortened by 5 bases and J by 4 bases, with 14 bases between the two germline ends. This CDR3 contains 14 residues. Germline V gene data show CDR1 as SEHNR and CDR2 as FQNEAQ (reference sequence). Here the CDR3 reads CASSPVPGTYGYTF. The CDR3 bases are TGTGCCAGCAGCCCCGTCCCGGGGACCTATGGCTACACCTTC.

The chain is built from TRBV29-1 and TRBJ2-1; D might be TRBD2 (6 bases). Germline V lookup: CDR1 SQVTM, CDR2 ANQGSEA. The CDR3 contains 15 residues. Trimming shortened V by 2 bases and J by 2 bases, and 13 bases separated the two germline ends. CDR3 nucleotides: TGCAGCGTTGAATTTCATAGCGGTACCTACAATGAGCAGTTCTTC. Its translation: CSVEFHSGTYNEQFF.

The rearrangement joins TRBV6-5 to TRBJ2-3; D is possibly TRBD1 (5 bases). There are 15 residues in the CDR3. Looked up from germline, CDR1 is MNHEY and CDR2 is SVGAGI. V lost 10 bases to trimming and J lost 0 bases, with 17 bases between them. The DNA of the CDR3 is TGTGCCACCTCAAGACAGAGCACTAGCACAGATACGCAGTATTTT. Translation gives CATSRQSTSTDTQYF.

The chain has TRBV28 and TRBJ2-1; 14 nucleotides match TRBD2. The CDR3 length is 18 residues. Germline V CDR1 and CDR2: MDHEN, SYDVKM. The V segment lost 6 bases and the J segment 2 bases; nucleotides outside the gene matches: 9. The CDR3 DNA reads TGTGCCAGCAGGACCGGACTAGCGGGAGGACATGCCTACAATGAGCAGTTCTTC. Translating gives CASRTGLAGGHAYNEQFF.

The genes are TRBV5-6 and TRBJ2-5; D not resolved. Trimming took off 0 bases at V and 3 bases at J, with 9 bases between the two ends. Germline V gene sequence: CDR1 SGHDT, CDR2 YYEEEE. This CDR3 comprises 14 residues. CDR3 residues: CASSLGRPEETQYF. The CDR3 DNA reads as TGTGCCAGCAGCTTGGGCCGTCCCGAAGAGACCCAGTACTTC.

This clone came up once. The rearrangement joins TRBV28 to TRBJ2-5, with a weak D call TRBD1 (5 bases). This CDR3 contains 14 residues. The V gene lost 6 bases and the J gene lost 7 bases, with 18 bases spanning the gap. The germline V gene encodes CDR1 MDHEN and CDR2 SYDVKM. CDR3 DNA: TGTGCCAGCAGGGGGCCAGGGTTGAGTGTGACCCAGTACTTC. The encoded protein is CASRGPGLSVTQYF.

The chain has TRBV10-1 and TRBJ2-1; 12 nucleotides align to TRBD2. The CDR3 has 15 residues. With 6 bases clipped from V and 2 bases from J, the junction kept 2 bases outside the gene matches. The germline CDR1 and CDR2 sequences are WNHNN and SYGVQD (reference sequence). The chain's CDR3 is CASSRTSGTYNEQFF. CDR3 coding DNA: TGCGCCAGCAGCAGGACTAGCGGGACCTACAATGAGCAGTTCTTC.

CDR3 coding DNA: TGCGCCAGCAGCTTGGGGACGGAGTACAATGAGCAGTTCTTC. Protein product: CASSLGTEYNEQFF. The chain is built from TRBV5-1 and TRBJ2-1; D unresolved. Germline lookup yields CDR1 SGHRS and CDR2 YFSETQ. The V and J ends lost 0 bases and 4 bases respectively, with 8 bases between them. The CDR3 runs to 14 residues.

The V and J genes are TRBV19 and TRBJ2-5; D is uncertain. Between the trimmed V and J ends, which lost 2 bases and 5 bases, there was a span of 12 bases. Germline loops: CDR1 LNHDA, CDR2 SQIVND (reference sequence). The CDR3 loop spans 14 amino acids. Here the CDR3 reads CASSISGKGETQYF. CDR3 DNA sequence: TGTGCCAGTAGTATATCTGGTAAAGGGGAGACCCAGTACTTC.

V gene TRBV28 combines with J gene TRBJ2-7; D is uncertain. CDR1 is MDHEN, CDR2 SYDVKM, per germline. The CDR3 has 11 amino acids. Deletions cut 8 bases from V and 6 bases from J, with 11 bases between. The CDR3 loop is CASGVNGEQYF. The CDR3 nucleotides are TGTGCCAGCGGGGTTAACGGCGAGCAGTACTTC.

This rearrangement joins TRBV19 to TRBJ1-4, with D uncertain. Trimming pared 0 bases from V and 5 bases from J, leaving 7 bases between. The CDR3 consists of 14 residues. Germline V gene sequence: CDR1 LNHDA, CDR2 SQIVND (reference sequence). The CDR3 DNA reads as TGTGCCAGTAGTATAGACCTCATGAATGAAAAACTGTTTTTT. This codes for CASSIDLMNEKLFF.

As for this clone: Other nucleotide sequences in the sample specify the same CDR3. CDR3 region: CASSLVRTDTQYF. In nucleotides, the CDR3 is TGTGCCAGCAGCTTAGTCCGCACAGATACGCAGTATTTT. J is TRBJ2-3 and V is TRBV7-3; D call uncertain. The germline CDR1 and CDR2 sequences are SGHTA and FQGTGA. CDR3 length: 13 amino acids. V dropped 2 bases and J dropped 1 base, with 4 bases sitting between them.

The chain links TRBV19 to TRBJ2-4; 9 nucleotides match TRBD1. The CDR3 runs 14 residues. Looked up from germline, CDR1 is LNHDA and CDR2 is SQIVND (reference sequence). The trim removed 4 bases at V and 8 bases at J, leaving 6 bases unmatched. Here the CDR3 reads CASSNRGPVDIQYF. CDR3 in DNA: TGTGCCAGTAGTAACAGGGGGCCCGTGGACATTCAGTACTTC.

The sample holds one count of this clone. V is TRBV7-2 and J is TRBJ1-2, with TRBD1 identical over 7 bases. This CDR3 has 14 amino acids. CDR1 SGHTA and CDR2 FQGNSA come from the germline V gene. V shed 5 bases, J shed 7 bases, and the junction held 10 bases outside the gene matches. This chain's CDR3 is CASSPNRGSSGYTF. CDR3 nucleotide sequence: TGTGCCAGCAGCCCCAACAGGGGCTCCTCTGGCTACACCTTC.

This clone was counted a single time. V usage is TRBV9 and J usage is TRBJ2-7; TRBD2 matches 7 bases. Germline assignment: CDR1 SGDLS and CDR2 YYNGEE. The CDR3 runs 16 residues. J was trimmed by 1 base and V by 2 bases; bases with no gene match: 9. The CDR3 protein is CASSVGWGGVSYEQYF. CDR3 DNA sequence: TGTGCCAGCAGCGTTGGGTGGGGAGGGGTATCCTACGAGCAGTACTTC.

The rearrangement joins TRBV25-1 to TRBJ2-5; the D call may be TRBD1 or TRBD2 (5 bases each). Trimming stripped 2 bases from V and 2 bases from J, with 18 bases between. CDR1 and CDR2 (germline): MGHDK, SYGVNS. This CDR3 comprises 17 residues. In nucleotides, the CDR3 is TGTGCCAGCAGTGAACCCGCAGGGCGGGCATCACAAGAGACCCAGTACTTC. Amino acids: CASSEPAGRASQETQYF.

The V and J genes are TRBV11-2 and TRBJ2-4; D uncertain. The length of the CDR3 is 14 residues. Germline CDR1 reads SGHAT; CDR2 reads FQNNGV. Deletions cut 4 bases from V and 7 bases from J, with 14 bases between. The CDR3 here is CASSSQGVGNIQYF. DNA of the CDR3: TGTGCCAGCAGCTCCCAAGGCGTCGGGAACATTCAGTACTTC.

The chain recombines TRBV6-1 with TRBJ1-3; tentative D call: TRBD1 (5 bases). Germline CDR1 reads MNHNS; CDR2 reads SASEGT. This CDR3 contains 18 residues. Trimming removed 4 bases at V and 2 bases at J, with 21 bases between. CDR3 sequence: CASSVRVSGTDAGNTIYF. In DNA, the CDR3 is TGTGCCAGCAGTGTTAGGGTATCCGGGACTGACGCTGGAAACACCATATATTTT.

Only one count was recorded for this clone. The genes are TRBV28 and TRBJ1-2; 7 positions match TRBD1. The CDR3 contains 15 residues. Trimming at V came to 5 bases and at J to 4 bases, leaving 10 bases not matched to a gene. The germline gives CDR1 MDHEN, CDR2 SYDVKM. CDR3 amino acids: CASSDRQGPLYGYTF. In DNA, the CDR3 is TGTGCCAGCAGTGACCGACAGGGCCCCCTCTATGGCTACACCTTC.

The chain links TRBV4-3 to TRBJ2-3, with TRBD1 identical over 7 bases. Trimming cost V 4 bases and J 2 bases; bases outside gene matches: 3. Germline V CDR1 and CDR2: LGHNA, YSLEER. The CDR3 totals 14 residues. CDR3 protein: CASSPTGFTDTQYF. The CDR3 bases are TGCGCCAGCAGCCCGACAGGGTTCACAGATACGCAGTATTTT.

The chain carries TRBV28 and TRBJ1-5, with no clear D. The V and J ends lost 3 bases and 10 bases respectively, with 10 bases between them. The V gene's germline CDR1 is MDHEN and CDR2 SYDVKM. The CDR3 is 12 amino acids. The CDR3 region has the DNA TGTGCCAGCAGTTTGCCCGCCGCCCCCCAGCATTTT. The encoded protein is CASSLPAAPQHF.

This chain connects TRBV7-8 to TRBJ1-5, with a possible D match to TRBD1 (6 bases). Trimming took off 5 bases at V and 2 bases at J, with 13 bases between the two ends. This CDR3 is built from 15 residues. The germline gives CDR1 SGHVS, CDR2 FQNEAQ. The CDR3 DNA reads TGTGCCAGCAGCATTAGGGAGGGGGGCAATCAGCCCCAGCATTTT. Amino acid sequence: CASSIREGGNQPQHF. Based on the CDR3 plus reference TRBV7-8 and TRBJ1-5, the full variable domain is GAGVSQSPRYKVAKRGQDVALRCDPISGHVSLFWYQQALGQGPEFLTYFQNEAQLDKSGLPSDRFFAERPEGSVSTLKIQRTQQEDSAVYLCASSIREGGNQPQHFGDGTRLSIL.

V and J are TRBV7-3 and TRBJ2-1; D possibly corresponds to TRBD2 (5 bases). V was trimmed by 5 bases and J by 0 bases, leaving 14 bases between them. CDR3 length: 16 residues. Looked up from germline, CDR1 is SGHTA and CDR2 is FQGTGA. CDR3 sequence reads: CASSQWVGVSYNEQFF. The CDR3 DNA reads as TGTGCCAGCAGCCAATGGGTCGGGGTCTCCTACAATGAGCAGTTCTTC.

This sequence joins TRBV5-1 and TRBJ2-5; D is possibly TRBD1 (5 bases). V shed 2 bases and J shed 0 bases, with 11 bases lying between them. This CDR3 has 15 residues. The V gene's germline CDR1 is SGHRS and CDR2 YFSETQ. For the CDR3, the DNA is TGCGCCAGCAGCTTAGACAGACAGTACCAAGAGACCCAGTACTTC. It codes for CASSLDRQYQETQYF.

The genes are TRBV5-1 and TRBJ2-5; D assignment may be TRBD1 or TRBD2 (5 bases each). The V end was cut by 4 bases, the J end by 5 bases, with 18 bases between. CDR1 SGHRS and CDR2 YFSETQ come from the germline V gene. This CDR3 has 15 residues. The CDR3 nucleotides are TGCGCCAGCAGCCTTCCGAGGGGATCTGGGGAGACCCAGTACTTC. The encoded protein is CASSLPRGSGETQYF.

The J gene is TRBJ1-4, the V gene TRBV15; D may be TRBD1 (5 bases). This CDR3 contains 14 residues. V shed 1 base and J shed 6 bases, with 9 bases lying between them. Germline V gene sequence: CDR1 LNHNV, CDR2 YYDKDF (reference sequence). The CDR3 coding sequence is TGTGCCACCAGCAGAGGACAGACCTATGAAAAACTGTTTTTT. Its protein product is CATSRGQTYEKLFF.